What follows is one TCR beta chain and its context. Its specificity is unknown. From RNA transcripts, TCR beta CDR3 regions were amplified. First-round RT-PCR with HTBI primers amplified the TCR CDR3 region. One entry per CDR3 protein results from TCRdb running MiXCR on the multiplex PCR reads. The table shows hundreds of thousands of distinct CDR3 sequences, with less than 25% occurring only once. Uncontrolled infection, other autoimmune disease, pregnancy or lactation barred patients from enrollment. The data were taken from a study of T cells in Graves' hyperthyroidism and ophthalmopathy. About the study: Staff took peripheral blood when the initial diagnosis was made, before any treatment began.

V dropped 0 bases and J dropped 6 bases, with 5 bases sitting between them. The length of the CDR3 is 12 residues. In germline, CDR1 is MNHEY, CDR2 SVGAGI. Study-wide findings and caveats: Blood shared most expanded thyroid clonotypes above 0.001.

This TCR was recovered from a man aged 30 to 39 with Graves' ophthalmopathy. The chain carries TRBV6-5 and TRBJ1-1; D is undetermined. Sample: blood. Here the CDR3 reads CASSYSRSEAFF. CDR3 nucleotides: TGTGCCAGCAGTTACTCACGGTCTGAAGCTTTCTTT.